The rows below give T cell receptor beta chains drawn from one sample of a study of T cell responses to AZD1222 COVID-19 vaccine. Only in-frame clones appear in the TCRdb table, and some are missing; sequencing was by immunoSEQ multiplex PCR. Found here are roughly 100,000 clones, about 90% of them singletons; the top ten hold over 2%. This specimen consisted of peripheral blood, obtained 28 days after the second AZD1222 dose. The receptor set was obtained from an adult who received the AZD1222 COVID-19 vaccine. Each CDR3 is given with its conserved first and last residue. The order of the fields is CDR3 DNA, CDR3 protein, clone size, J gene, D gene, V gene. The D gene is left open where the match is weak. For some rows the clone size is stated as once, few or many, or as a class when expanded; others skip it.

cdr3_nt: TGTGCCTCGGTAGCCCAGTCTAATTCACCCCTCCACTTT
cdr3_aa: CASVAQSNSPLHF
clone_size: NA
j_call: TRBJ1-6
d_call: NA
v_call: TRBV30

cdr3_nt: TGTGCCACCAGGGACAGGGGAAACACCGGGGAGCTGTTTTTT
cdr3_aa: CATRDRGNTGELFF
clone_size: NA
j_call: TRBJ2-2
d_call: TRBD1
v_call: TRBV24-1

cdr3_nt: TGTGCCAGCAGCCAAGATGAATACAGATCGGGGAATGGCTACACCTTC
cdr3_aa: CASSQDEYRSGNGYTF
clone_size: few
j_call: TRBJ1-2
d_call: NA
v_call: TRBV4-2

cdr3_nt: TGCAGCGTTGAATGGATGGAGCCGGGTAGAAACACCATATATTTT
cdr3_aa: CSVEWMEPGRNTIYF
clone_size: NA
j_call: TRBJ1-3
d_call: NA
v_call: TRBV29-1

cdr3_nt: TGCAGCGTTACTAGCGGAGCCTACAATGAGCAGTTCTTC
cdr3_aa: CSVTSGAYNEQFF
clone_size: NA
j_call: TRBJ2-1
d_call: TRBD2
v_call: TRBV29-1

cdr3_nt: TGTGCCAGCAGTTACTCCGGACGGCCCAATGAGCAGTTCTTC
cdr3_aa: CASSYSGRPNEQFF
clone_size: NA
j_call: TRBJ2-1
d_call: NA
v_call: TRBV6-2/TRBV6-3

cdr3_nt: TGTGCCAGCAGACCACTAGCGGCAACCGGGGAGCTGTTTTTT
cdr3_aa: CASRPLAATGELFF
clone_size: NA
j_call: TRBJ2-2
d_call: TRBD2
v_call: TRBV3-1/TRBV3-2

cdr3_nt: TGCAGCGTTGAACCGGCTTTCTTT
cdr3_aa: CSVEPAFF
clone_size: few
j_call: TRBJ1-1
d_call: NA
v_call: TRBV29-1

cdr3_nt: TGTGCCAGCAAAGGGGACTATGGCTACACCTTC
cdr3_aa: CASKGDYGYTF
clone_size: NA
j_call: TRBJ1-2
d_call: NA
v_call: TRBV28

cdr3_nt: TGTGCCAGCAGTTTAACAGTTACGAACAGTTTGGGCTACACCTTC
cdr3_aa: CASSLTVTNSLGYTF
clone_size: NA
j_call: TRBJ1-2
d_call: NA
v_call: TRBV28

cdr3_nt: TGCGCCAGCAGCTTGTACGGGGGCGAGGGTGAAAAACTGTTTTTT
cdr3_aa: CASSLYGGEGEKLFF
clone_size: NA
j_call: TRBJ1-4
d_call: NA
v_call: TRBV5-1

cdr3_nt: TGTGCCATCAGAGAAGGGGTGGCAGGTGAAAAACTGTTTTTT
cdr3_aa: CAIREGVAGEKLFF
clone_size: NA
j_call: TRBJ1-4
d_call: NA
v_call: TRBV10-3

cdr3_nt: TGCGCCAGCACCCAGACAGCGAACACTGAAGCTTTCTTT
cdr3_aa: CASTQTANTEAFF
clone_size: NA
j_call: TRBJ1-1
d_call: NA
v_call: TRBV5-1

cdr3_nt: TGCGCCAGCAGTCTCCAGGGTCAAACTGAAGCTTTCTTT
cdr3_aa: CASSLQGQTEAFF
clone_size: NA
j_call: TRBJ1-1
d_call: NA
v_call: TRBV10-2

cdr3_nt: TGTGCCAGCAGTACGAGCGGGATGGGGCGCCAGACGCAGTATTTT
cdr3_aa: CASSTSGMGRQTQYF
clone_size: NA
j_call: TRBJ2-3
d_call: TRBD2
v_call: TRBV28

cdr3_nt: TGTGCCAGCAGCATAAGGTCGGTCGGGACTCTCCAACTTGAAAGAGAGACCCAGTACTTC
cdr3_aa: CASSIRSVGTLQLERETQYF
clone_size: NA
j_call: TRBJ2-5
d_call: NA
v_call: TRBV21-1

cdr3_nt: TGTGCCAGCAGCTTCCGAGGGGACTCAACTAATGAAAAACTGTTTTTT
cdr3_aa: CASSFRGDSTNEKLFF
clone_size: NA
j_call: TRBJ1-4
d_call: NA
v_call: TRBV5-5

cdr3_nt: TGTGCCAGCAGCCCCGGAGACAGGGAAATTGAGCAGTACTTC
cdr3_aa: CASSPGDREIEQYF
clone_size: NA
j_call: TRBJ2-7
d_call: TRBD1
v_call: TRBV6-5

cdr3_nt: TGTGCCAGCAGCTTTACAGGGGAAACTGAAGCTTTCTTT
cdr3_aa: CASSFTGETEAFF
clone_size: NA
j_call: TRBJ1-1
d_call: TRBD1
v_call: TRBV7-3

cdr3_nt: TGTGCCAGCGGGCGAACTAGTTATGGCACAGATACGCAGTATTTT
cdr3_aa: CASGRTSYGTDTQYF
clone_size: NA
j_call: TRBJ2-3
d_call: NA
v_call: TRBV2

cdr3_nt: TGTGCCAGCAGTATCGGGACTAGCGCCGGGGAGCTGTTTTTT
cdr3_aa: CASSIGTSAGELFF
clone_size: NA
j_call: TRBJ2-2
d_call: TRBD2
v_call: TRBV28

cdr3_nt: TGTGCCAGCAGTACCACAGGGGGCTTGGGCTACACCTTC
cdr3_aa: CASSTTGGLGYTF
clone_size: NA
j_call: TRBJ1-2
d_call: TRBD1
v_call: TRBV6-2/TRBV6-3

cdr3_nt: TGTGCCAGCTCATCAAGTTCAGGGGTTGCCGGAAACACCATATATTTT
cdr3_aa: CASSSSSGVAGNTIYF
clone_size: NA
j_call: TRBJ1-3
d_call: NA
v_call: TRBV18

cdr3_nt: TGTGCCAGCACCCCACAGAGAGGAACAGGGGGTGGCTACACCTTC
cdr3_aa: CASTPQRGTGGGYTF
clone_size: NA
j_call: TRBJ1-2
d_call: TRBD1
v_call: TRBV27

cdr3_nt: TGTGCCAGCAGTTTCCGGACCTCCTACAATGAGCAGTTCTTC
cdr3_aa: CASSFRTSYNEQFF
clone_size: NA
j_call: TRBJ2-1
d_call: NA
v_call: TRBV27

cdr3_nt: TGTGCCAGCAGCCCCCCGGGACAGGGTCATGAGCAGTTCTTC
cdr3_aa: CASSPPGQGHEQFF
clone_size: NA
j_call: TRBJ2-1
d_call: TRBD1
v_call: TRBV28

cdr3_nt: TGTGCCAGCAGCGCAGGGACTAGCGGGAGCATGATATCCTACGAGCAGTACTTC
cdr3_aa: CASSAGTSGSMISYEQYF
clone_size: NA
j_call: TRBJ2-7
d_call: TRBD2
v_call: TRBV7-2

cdr3_nt: TGCAGCGTCCCGGACAGGGGAAACGACTACACCTTC
cdr3_aa: CSVPDRGNDYTF
clone_size: NA
j_call: TRBJ1-2
d_call: TRBD1
v_call: TRBV29-1

cdr3_nt: TGTGCCAGCAGTCGCGTGGATACGCAGTATTTT
cdr3_aa: CASSRVDTQYF
clone_size: NA
j_call: TRBJ2-3
d_call: NA
v_call: TRBV12-3/TRBV12-4

cdr3_nt: TGTGCCAGCAGCCAGGGTTTAGCGGGAGACACCGGGGAGCTGTTTTTT
cdr3_aa: CASSQGLAGDTGELFF
clone_size: NA
j_call: TRBJ2-2
d_call: TRBD2
v_call: TRBV7-8

cdr3_nt: TGTGCCAGCGTCAAAACCGACACTGAAGCTTTCTTT
cdr3_aa: CASVKTDTEAFF
clone_size: once
j_call: TRBJ1-1
d_call: NA
v_call: TRBV25-1

cdr3_nt: TGTGCCAGCAGTTTAGTCCCTAGGTCAGGGGGCTTAGAGAGCACTGAAGCTTTCTTT
cdr3_aa: CASSLVPRSGGLESTEAFF
clone_size: NA
j_call: TRBJ1-1
d_call: TRBD1
v_call: TRBV28

cdr3_nt: TGTGCCAGCAGTGAAGCGTCTAGCGGCTCCTACGAGCAGTACTTC
cdr3_aa: CASSEASSGSYEQYF
clone_size: NA
j_call: TRBJ2-7
d_call: TRBD2
v_call: TRBV6-1

cdr3_nt: TGTGCCACCAGTGATCGGACGGATTACAATGAGCAGTTCTTC
cdr3_aa: CATSDRTDYNEQFF
clone_size: NA
j_call: TRBJ2-1
d_call: NA
v_call: TRBV24-1

cdr3_nt: TGTGCCAGTACCGGGTCTGGAAACACCATATATTTT
cdr3_aa: CASTGSGNTIYF
clone_size: NA
j_call: TRBJ1-3
d_call: NA
v_call: TRBV28

cdr3_nt: TGCGCCAGCAGCTTGGCGAGGGATATCAACAGTGAGCAGTTCTTC
cdr3_aa: CASSLARDINSEQFF
clone_size: NA
j_call: TRBJ2-1
d_call: NA
v_call: TRBV5-1

cdr3_nt: TGTGCCAGCAGCTTAGCTGGACAGCCCTATGGCTACACCTTC
cdr3_aa: CASSLAGQPYGYTF
clone_size: once
j_call: TRBJ1-2
d_call: NA
v_call: TRBV11-2